Sequencing of this T cell receptor beta chain was carried out in a study of monozygotic twins with inflammatory bowel disease. The authors drew approximately 2.4 ml of blood from each donor. With eight separate reactions per sample, the authors made cDNA. TCRdb reworked the 5' RACE reads into one entry per CDR3 protein, no DNA. The sample is made up of about 210,000 distinct CDR3 sequences, and the top ten hold approximately 1.5% of it. CDR1 and CDR2 from the germline V gene are MNHNS and SASEGT. This CDR3 has 14 amino acids. The chain has TRBV6-1 and TRBJ1-2. Sequencing was performed on blood. The receptor was isolated from a human donor with ulcerative colitis or Crohn's disease, or a healthy co-twin of an affected twin (not recorded which). This CDR3 reads CASMKAGSFEGYTF.